This T cell receptor beta chain originates from a study of T cell repertoires in cytomegalovirus infection. As for the study in general: Recently described HLA-C-restricted plus well-studied HLA-B-restricted CMV epitopes were used. Through public TCR beta signatures, both CMV infection and matching HLA type were indicated. Study-wide results and limits: Summed frequency of shared TCR beta families picked out CMV carriers who also had the relevant HLA. Ex vivo, HLA-C-restricted CMV-specific TCR beta clonotypes prevailed over the rest of the response.

The V gene lost 1 base and the J gene lost 4 bases, with 13 bases spanning the gap. Germline V gene sequence: CDR1 SGHTA, CDR2 FQGNSA. The CDR3 has 15 amino acids. Each CDR3 protein gets one entry after TCRdb re-called the reads with MiXCR. The sample shows hundreds of thousands of distinct CDR3 sequences, roughly a third of them seen only once. This clonotype was recorded many times. Its antigen is not known. This chain connects TRBV7-2 to TRBJ2-5; D not certain. Here the sequenced sample was cultured PBMCs, taken from culture after CMV antigen stimulation. The receptor's source is a human donor in good health (CMV status not recorded). Some clones in this sample may be carry-over from other donors' samples. CDR3 amino acids: CASSLELPLRETQYF. The DNA of the CDR3 is TGTGCCAGCAGCTTAGAACTGCCGTTGCGAGAGACCCAGTACTTC. The complete variable domain, with remaining parts taken from reference TRBV7-2 and TRBJ2-5, reads GAGVSQSPSNKVTEKGKDVELRCDPISGHTALYWYRQSLGQGLEFLIYFQGNSAPDKSGLPSDRFSAERTGGSVSTLTIQRTQQEDSAVYLCASSLELPLRETQYFGPGTRLLVL.